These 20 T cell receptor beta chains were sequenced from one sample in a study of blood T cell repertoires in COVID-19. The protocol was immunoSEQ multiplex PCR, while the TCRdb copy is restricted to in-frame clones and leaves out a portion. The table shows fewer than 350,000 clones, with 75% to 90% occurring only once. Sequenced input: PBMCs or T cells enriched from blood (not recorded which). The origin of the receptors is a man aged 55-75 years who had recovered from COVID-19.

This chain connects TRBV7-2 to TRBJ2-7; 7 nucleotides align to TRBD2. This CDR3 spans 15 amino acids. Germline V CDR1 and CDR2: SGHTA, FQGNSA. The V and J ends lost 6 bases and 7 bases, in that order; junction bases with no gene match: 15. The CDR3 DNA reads TGTGCCAGCAGTCGGAGCGGGGCTGGGGTTTATGAGCAGTACTTC. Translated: CASSRSGAGVYEQYF.

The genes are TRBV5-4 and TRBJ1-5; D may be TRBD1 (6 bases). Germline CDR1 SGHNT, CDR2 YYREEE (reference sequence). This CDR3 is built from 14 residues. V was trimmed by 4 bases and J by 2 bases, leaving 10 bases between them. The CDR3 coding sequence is TGTGCCAGCAGCAGGGCAGGGGGCAATCAGCCCCAGCATTTT. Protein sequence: CASSRAGGNQPQHF.

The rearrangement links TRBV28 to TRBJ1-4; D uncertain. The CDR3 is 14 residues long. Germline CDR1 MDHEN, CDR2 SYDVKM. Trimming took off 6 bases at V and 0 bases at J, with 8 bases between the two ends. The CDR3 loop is CASRSLATNEKLFF. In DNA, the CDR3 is TGTGCCAGCAGAAGCCTTGCAACTAATGAAAAACTGTTTTTT.

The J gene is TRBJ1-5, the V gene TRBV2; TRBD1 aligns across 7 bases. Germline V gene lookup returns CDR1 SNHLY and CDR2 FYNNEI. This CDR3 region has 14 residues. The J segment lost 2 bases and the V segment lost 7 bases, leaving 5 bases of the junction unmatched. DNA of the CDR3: TGTGCCAGCACGACAGGGTTACGCAATCAGCCCCAGCATTTT. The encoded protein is CASTTGLRNQPQHF. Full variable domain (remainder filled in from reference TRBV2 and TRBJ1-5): EPEVTQTPSHQVTQMGQEVILRCVPISNHLYFYWYRQILGQKVEFLVSFYNNEISEKSEIFDDQFSVERPDGSNFTLKIRSTKLEDSAMYFCASTTGLRNQPQHFGDGTRLSIL.

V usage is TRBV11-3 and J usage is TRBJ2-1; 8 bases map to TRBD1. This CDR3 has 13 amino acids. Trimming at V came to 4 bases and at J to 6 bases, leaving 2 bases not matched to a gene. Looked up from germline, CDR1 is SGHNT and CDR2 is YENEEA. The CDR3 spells CASSSDRGNEQFF. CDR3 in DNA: TGTGCCAGCAGCTCCGACAGGGGCAATGAGCAGTTCTTC.

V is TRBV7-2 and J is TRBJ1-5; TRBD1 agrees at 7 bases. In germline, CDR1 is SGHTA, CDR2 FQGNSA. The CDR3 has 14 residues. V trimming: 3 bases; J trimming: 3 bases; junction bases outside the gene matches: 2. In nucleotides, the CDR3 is TGTGCCAGCAGCTTGGGGACAGTCAATCAGCCCCAGCATTTT. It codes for CASSLGTVNQPQHF.

The CDR3 region is CASRRRDTDTQYF. The DNA for the CDR3 is TGTGCCAGCAGACGACGGGACACCGATACGCAGTATTTT. The rearrangement joins TRBV5-8 to TRBJ2-3; possibly TRBD1 for D (6 bases). CDR1 and CDR2 from the germline V gene are SGHTS and YDEGEE. The CDR3 sequence is 13 residues long. V was pared by 5 bases and J by 6 bases, with 13 bases between.

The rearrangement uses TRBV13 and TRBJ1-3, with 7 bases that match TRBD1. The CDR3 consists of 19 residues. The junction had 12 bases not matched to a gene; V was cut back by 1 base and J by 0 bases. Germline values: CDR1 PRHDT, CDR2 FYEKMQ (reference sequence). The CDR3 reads CASSLVGVIQGFSGNTIYF. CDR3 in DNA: TGTGCCAGCAGCTTAGTGGGGGTTATACAGGGGTTCTCTGGAAACACCATATATTTT.

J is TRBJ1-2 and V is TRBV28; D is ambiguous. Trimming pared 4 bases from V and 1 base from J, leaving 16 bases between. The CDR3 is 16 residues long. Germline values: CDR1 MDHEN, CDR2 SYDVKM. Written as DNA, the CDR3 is TGTGCCAGCAGTTCCCACACCCCATATATTAACTATGGCTACACCTTC. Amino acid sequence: CASSSHTPYINYGYTF.

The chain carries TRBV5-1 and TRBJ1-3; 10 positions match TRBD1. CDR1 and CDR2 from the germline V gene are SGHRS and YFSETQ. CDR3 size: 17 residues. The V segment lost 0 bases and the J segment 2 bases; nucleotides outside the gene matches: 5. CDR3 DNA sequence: TGCGCCAGCAGCTTGGACGTCGGACAGGGGGCTGGAAACACCATATATTTT. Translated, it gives CASSLDVGQGAGNTIYF. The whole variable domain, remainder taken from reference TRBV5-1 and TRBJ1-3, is KAGVTQTPRYLIKTRGQQVTLSCSPISGHRSVSWYQQTPGQGLQFLFEYFSETQRNKGNFPGRFSGRQFSNSRSEMNVSTLELGDSALYLCASSLDVGQGAGNTIYFGEGSWLTVV.

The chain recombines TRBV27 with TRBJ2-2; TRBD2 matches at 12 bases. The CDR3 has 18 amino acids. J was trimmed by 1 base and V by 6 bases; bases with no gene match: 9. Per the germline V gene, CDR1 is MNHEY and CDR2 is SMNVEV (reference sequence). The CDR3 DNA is TGTGCCAGCAGACCTAGCGGGAGGGGAAACTGGAACACCGGGGAGCTGTTTTTT. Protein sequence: CASRPSGRGNWNTGELFF.

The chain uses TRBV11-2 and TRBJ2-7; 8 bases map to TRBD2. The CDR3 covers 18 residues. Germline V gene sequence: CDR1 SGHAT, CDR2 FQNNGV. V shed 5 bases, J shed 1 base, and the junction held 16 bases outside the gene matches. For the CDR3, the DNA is TGTGCCAGCAGCCTACGGCCCAGCTTGGCGGGAGGTTCCTACGAGCAGTACTTC. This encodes CASSLRPSLAGGSYEQYF.

CDR3 nucleotides: TGTGCCAGCAGCGTAGAGGGACAGGGGAGCTCACCCCTCCACTTT. As protein: CASSVEGQGSSPLHF. V and J are TRBV9 and TRBJ1-6; 10 positions match TRBD1. The CDR3 covers 15 residues. The germline gives CDR1 SGDLS, CDR2 YYNGEE. Trimming removed 0 bases from V and 10 bases from J; junction bases left unmatched: 4.

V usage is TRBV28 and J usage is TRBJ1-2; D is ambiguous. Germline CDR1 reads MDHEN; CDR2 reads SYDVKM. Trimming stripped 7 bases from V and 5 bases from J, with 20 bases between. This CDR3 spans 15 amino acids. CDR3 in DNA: TGTGCCAGCACCCTACCTGGTAGAGGTTTTTATGGCTACACCTTC. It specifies CASTLPGRGFYGYTF.

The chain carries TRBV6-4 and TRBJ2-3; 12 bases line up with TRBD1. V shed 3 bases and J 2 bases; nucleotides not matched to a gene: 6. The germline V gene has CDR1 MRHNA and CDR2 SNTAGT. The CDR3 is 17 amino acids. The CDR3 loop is CASSESGQGASTDTQYF. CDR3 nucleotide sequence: TGTGCCAGCAGTGAATCGGGACAGGGGGCCTCCACAGATACGCAGTATTTT.

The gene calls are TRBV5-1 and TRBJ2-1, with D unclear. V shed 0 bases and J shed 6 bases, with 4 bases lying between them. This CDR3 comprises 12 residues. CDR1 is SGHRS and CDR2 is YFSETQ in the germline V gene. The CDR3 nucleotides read TGCGCCAGCAGCTTGGTTCTCAATGAGCAGTTCTTC. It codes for CASSLVLNEQFF. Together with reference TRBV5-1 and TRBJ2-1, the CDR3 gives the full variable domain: KAGVTQTPRYLIKTRGQQVTLSCSPISGHRSVSWYQQTPGQGLQFLFEYFSETQRNKGNFPGRFSGRQFSNSRSEMNVSTLELGDSALYLCASSLVLNEQFFGPGTRLTVL.

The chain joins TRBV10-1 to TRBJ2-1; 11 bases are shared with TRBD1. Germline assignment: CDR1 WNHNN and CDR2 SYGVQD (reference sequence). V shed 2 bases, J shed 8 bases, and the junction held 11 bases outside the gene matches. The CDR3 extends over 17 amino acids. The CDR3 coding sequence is TGCGCCAGCAGTGAGCCAACCGGGACAGGGGGAGTATATGAGCAGTTCTTC. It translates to CASSEPTGTGGVYEQFF.

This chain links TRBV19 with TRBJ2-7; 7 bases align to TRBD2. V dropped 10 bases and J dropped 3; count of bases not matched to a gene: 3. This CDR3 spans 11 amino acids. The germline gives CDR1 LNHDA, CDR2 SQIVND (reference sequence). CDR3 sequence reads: CATKRGYEQYF. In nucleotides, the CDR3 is TGTGCCACAAAGCGGGGCTACGAGCAGTACTTC.

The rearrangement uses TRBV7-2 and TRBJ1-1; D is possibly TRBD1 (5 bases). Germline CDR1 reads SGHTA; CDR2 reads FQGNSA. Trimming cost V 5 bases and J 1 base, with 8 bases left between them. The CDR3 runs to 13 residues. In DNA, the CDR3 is TGTGCCAGCAGCCTTACAGGGAACACTGAAGCTTTCTTT. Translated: CASSLTGNTEAFF.

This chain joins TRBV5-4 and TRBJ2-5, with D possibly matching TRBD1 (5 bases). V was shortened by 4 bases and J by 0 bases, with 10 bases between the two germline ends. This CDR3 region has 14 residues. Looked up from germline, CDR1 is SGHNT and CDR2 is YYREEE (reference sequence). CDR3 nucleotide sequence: TGTGCCAGCAGCCCCGACAGCTACCAAGAGACCCAGTACTTC. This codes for CASSPDSYQETQYF. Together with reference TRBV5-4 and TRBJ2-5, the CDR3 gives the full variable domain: ETGVTQSPTHLIKTRGQQVTLRCSSQSGHNTVSWYQQALGQGPQFIFQYYREEENGRGNFPPRFSGLQFPNYSSELNVNALELDDSALYLCASSPDSYQETQYFGPGTRLLVL.